This T cell receptor (beta chain) comes out of a study of kidney transplant recipient with SARS-CoV-2 infection. Looked up from germline, CDR1 is LGHDT and CDR2 is YNNKEL (reference sequence). V gave up 5 bases and J gave up 4 bases, with 23 bases separating them. The CDR3 has 17 amino acids. This clonotype was counted ten times or more. MiXCR, applied by TCRdb to the reads, yields one record per CDR3 protein. The sample has 250,000 or so distinct CDR3 sequences, around 28% seen once; the top ten hold about 7%. The origin of this receptor is a young adult male patient who had COVID-19 and was a kidney transplant recipient. The T cells may partly be graft donor cells. The sample here was a blood sample, taken at baseline and between days 110 and 120 from a kidney transplant recipient. This chain uses TRBV3-1 with TRBJ1-1; D remains ambiguous. The CDR3 loop reads CASSLSNPISIRTEAFF. In DNA, the CDR3 is TGTGCCAGCAGCTTATCAAATCCCATTTCAATTCGCACTGAAGCTTTCTTT.